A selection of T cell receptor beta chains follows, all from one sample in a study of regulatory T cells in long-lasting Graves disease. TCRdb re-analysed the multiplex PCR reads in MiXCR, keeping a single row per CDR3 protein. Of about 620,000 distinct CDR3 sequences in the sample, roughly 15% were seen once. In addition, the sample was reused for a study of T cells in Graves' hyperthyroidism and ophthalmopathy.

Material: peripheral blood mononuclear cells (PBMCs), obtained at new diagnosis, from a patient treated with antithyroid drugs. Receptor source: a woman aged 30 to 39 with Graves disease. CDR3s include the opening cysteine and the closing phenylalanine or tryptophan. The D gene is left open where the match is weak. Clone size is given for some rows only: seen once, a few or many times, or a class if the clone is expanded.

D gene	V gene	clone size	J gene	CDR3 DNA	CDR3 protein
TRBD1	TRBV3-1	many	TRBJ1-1	TGTGCCAGCAGCCAGCAGGGGGGCGGCACTGAAGCTTTCTTT	CASSQQGGGTEAFF
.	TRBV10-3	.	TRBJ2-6	TGTGCCATCAGTGGACACCTCAGCTCTGGGGCCAACGTCCTGACTTTC	CAISGHLSSGANVLTF
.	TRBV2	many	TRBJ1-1	TGTGCCAGCAAACAGGGAATAAGCACGGAAGCTTTCTTT	CASKQGISTEAFF
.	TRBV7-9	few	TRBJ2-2	TGTGCCAGCAGCTTATCGGCACATCTTTTGGGGGAGCTGTTTTTT	CASSLSAHLLGELFF
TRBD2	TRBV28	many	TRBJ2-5	TGTGCCACCACAACTAGCGGCACTTTAGAGACCCAGTACTTC	CATTTSGTLETQYF
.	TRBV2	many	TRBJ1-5	TGTGCCAGCAGTGGAGGTGGGGCTGGGCAGCCCCAGCATTTT	CASSGGGAGQPQHF
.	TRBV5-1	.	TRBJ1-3	TGCGCCAGCAGCTTGGCCGGTTCGTCTGGAAACACCATATATTTT	CASSLAGSSGNTIYF
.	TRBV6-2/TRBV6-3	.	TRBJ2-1	TGTGCCAGCAGTTACTCGACACAAACCTCTTCCCTCTACAATGAGCAGTTCTTC	CASSYSTQTSSLYNEQFF
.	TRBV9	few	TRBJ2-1	TGTGCCAGCAGCGCGAAGGGGGTAGGGGAAAACTCCTACAATGAGCAGTTCTTC	CASSAKGVGENSYNEQFF
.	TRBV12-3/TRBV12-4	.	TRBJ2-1	TGTGCCAGCAGCGACGGTCATGGGGGGCCGAACAATGAGCAGTTCTTC	CASSDGHGGPNNEQFF
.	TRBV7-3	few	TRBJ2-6	TGTGCCAGCAGCCACAACTCTGGGGCCAACGTCCTGACTTTC	CASSHNSGANVLTF
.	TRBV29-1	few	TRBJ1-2	TGCAGCGTTGCCCAGGGCCCTTCCTATGGCTACACCTTC	CSVAQGPSYGYTF
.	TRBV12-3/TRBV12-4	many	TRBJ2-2	TGTGCCAGCAGTTTATCCCCGACCGGGGAGCTGTTTTTT	CASSLSPTGELFF
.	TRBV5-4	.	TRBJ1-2	TGTGCCAGCAGCTTTAAGGCAGGCTATGGCTACACCTTC	CASSFKAGYGYTF
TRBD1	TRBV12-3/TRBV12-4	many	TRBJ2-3	TGTGCCAGCAGTTTCCAGGGGGCGACAGATACGCAGTATTTT	CASSFQGATDTQYF
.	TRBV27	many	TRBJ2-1	TGTGCCAGCAGTTTATCGTGGCTACGCCCCTCCTACAATGAGCAGTTCTTC	CASSLSWLRPSYNEQFF
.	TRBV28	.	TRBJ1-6	TGTGCCAGCAGTTCAAGCGGGCGGCCCTGGAATTCACCCCTCCACTTT	CASSSSGRPWNSPLHF
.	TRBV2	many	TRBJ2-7	TGTGCCAGCTCGACAGTTACCGAGCAGTACTTC	CASSTVTEQYF
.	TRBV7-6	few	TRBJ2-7	TGTGCCAGCAGCTTGGGGACTCGGTCCTACGAGCAGTACTTC	CASSLGTRSYEQYF
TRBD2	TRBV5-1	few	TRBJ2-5	TGCGCCAGCAGCTTGGCAAGCGGGACAGAGACCCAGTACTTC	CASSLASGTETQYF
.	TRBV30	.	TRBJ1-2	TGTGCCTGGAGTGTACCCGGGACGGCTTACTATGGCCACACCTTC	CAWSVPGTAYYGHTF
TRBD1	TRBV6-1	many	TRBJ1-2	TGTGCCAGCAGTGAACTGAACAGGGGCTATGGCTACACCTTC	CASSELNRGYGYTF
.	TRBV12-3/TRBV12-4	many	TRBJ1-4	TGTGCCAGCCAACATACGGCGGGTGAAAAACTGTTTTTT	CASQHTAGEKLFF
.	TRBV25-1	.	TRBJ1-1	TGTGCCAGCAGTAGGCGGACACAGGGAACCACTGAAGCTTTCTTT	CASSRRTQGTTEAFF
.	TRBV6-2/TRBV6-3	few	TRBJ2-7	TGTGCCAGCAGTTCAAACGGGGGCGGGAGTACTTGGGCGTTCTACGAGCAGTACTTC	CASSSNGGGSTWAFYEQYF
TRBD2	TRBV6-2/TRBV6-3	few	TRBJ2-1	TGTGCCAGCAGTTACAGGACTAGCGGGAGCAGCTCCTACAATGAGCAGTTCTTC	CASSYRTSGSSSYNEQFF